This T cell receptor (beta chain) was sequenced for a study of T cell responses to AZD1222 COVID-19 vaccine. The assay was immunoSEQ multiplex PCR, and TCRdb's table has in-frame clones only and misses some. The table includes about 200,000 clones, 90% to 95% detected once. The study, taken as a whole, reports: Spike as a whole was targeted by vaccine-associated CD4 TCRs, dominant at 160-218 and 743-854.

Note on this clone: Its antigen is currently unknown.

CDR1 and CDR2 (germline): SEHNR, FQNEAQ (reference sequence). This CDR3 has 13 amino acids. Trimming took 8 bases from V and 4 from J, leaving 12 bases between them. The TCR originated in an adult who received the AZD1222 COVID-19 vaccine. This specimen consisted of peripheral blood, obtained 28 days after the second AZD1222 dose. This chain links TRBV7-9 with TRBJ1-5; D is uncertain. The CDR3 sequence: CASGGQANQPQHF. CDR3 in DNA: TGTGCCAGCGGCGGGCAGGCTAATCAGCCCCAGCATTTT. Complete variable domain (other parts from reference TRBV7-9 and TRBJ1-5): DTGVSQNPRHKITKRGQNVTFRCDPISEHNRLYWYRQTLGQGPEFLTYFQNEAQLEKSRLLSDRFSAERPKGSFSTLEIQRTEQGDSAMYLCASGGQANQPQHFGDGTRLSIL.